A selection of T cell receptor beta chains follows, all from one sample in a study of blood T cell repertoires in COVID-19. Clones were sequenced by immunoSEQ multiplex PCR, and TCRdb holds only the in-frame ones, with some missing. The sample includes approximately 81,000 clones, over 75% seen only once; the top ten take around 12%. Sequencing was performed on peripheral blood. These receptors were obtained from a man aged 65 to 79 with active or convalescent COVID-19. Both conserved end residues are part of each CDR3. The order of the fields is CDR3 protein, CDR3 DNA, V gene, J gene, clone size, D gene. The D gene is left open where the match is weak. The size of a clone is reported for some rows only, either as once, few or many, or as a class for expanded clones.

CDR3: CALPGGEPLYSNQPQHF
DNA: TGTGCCTTACCCGGAGGGGAACCCTTGTATAGCAATCAGCCCCAGCATTTT
V: TRBV3-1/TRBV3-2
J: TRBJ1-5
size: .
D: .

CDR3: CASSQDWSGGVTGELFF
DNA: TGTGCCAGCAGCCAAGATTGGAGCGGGGGGGTCACCGGGGAGCTGTTTTTT
V: TRBV4-2
J: TRBJ2-2
size: few
D: TRBD2

CDR3: CASSLFSGLGMDTQYF
DNA: TGTGCCAGCAGCTTATTTAGCGGCCTGGGGATGGATACGCAGTATTTT
V: TRBV7-3
J: TRBJ2-3
size: once
D: .

CDR3: CASSRTGGWQPQHF
DNA: TGTGCCAGCAGTCGGACAGGGGGATGGCAGCCCCAGCATTTT
V: TRBV9
J: TRBJ1-5
size: .
D: TRBD1

CDR3: CASSYSGQGYGYTF
DNA: TGTGCCAGCAGTTACTCGGGACAGGGCTATGGCTACACCTTC
V: TRBV6-2/TRBV6-3
J: TRBJ1-2
size: .
D: TRBD1

CDR3: CASSLNRGNEKLFF
DNA: TGTGCCAGCAGCTTAAACAGGGGAAATGAAAAACTGTTTTTT
V: TRBV7-9
J: TRBJ1-4
size: .
D: TRBD1

CDR3: CASSARGNLGEKLFF
DNA: TGTGCCAGCAGCGCTAGGGGTAATTTAGGAGAAAAACTGTTTTTT
V: TRBV7-9
J: TRBJ1-4
size: .
D: .

CDR3: CASSSFTGVGYEQYF
DNA: TGTGCCAGCAGCTCCTTTACAGGGGTTGGTTACGAGCAGTACTTC
V: TRBV11-2
J: TRBJ2-7
size: .
D: TRBD1

CDR3: CASSPPPGTGGHEQFF
DNA: TGTGCCAGCAGCCCTCCGCCCGGGACAGGGGGCCATGAGCAGTTCTTC
V: TRBV5-4
J: TRBJ2-1
size: .
D: TRBD1

CDR3: CASSLGPGGAFF
DNA: TGTGCCAGCAGCTTAGGCCCAGGGGGGGCTTTCTTT
V: TRBV11-2
J: TRBJ1-1
size: once
D: TRBD1

CDR3: CASSYGTASYEQYF
DNA: TGTGCCAGCAGCTACGGGACAGCCTCCTACGAGCAGTACTTC
V: TRBV11-3
J: TRBJ2-7
size: .
D: TRBD1

CDR3: CASSPRPGYSGNTIYF
DNA: TGTGCCAGCAGCCCCCGTCCAGGGTATAGTGGAAACACCATATATTTT
V: TRBV7-2
J: TRBJ1-3
size: .
D: .

CDR3: CASSLGFSGNTEAFF
DNA: TGTGCCAGCAGCTTAGGGTTTTCAGGGAACACTGAAGCTTTCTTT
V: TRBV7-8
J: TRBJ1-1
size: .
D: .

CDR3: CASSATTGGLYEQYF
DNA: TGTGCCAGCAGCGCGACCACAGGGGGCCTCTACGAGCAGTACTTC
V: TRBV9
J: TRBJ2-7
size: .
D: TRBD1

CDR3: CASTTVGTGYNYGYTF
DNA: TGTGCCAGCACCACGGTCGGGACAGGGTATAACTATGGCTACACCTTC
V: TRBV6-6
J: TRBJ1-2
size: .
D: TRBD1

CDR3: CASSVVSGPQKDYTF
DNA: TGTGCCAGCAGCGTTGTTTCAGGCCCCCAAAAAGACTACACCTTC
V: TRBV9
J: TRBJ1-2
size: .
D: .

CDR3: CASSFQVYPGNTIYF
DNA: TGTGCCAGCAGCTTCCAGGTTTATCCTGGAAACACCATATATTTT
V: TRBV7-9
J: TRBJ1-3
size: .
D: .